This T cell receptor beta chain was captured by sequencing in a study of T cells in Graves' hyperthyroidism and ophthalmopathy. As for the study in general: Once the initial diagnosis was made, peripheral blood was obtained before any treatment.

Amplification of TCR beta CDR3 regions used RNA as the template. The HTBI set primed first-round TCR CDR3 RT-PCR. TCRdb called the multiplex PCR reads again in MiXCR, with one record for every CDR3 protein. The top ten clones hold roughly a third of a sample with 200,000 to 300,000 distinct CDR3 sequences, about 25% of them seen once. The CDR3 totals 16 residues. The V and J ends lost 2 bases and 4 bases respectively, with 15 bases between them. Among ophthalmopathy patients, the Clinical Activity Score reached at least 3, the NOSPECS grade reached at least 4, and duration remained under 3 months. Ten or more counts support this clonotype.

The chain couples TRBV12-3 or TRBV12-4 to TRBJ1-5; D possibly corresponds to TRBD1 (6 bases). The TCR originated in a woman aged 40 to 55 with Graves' ophthalmopathy. Material for sequencing was blood. CDR3 sequence: CASSLSRGSLNQPQHF. Here the CDR3 DNA reads TGTGCCAGCAGTTTATCGAGGGGGAGCCTGAATCAGCCCCAGCATTTT.